This T cell receptor beta chain emerged from a study of blood T cells in healthy people across ages. Researchers report isolating at least 6.5 million PBMCs per sample. The use of a sample-barcoded 5' primer and a J-beta primer mix characterized a second PCR of 7 to 11 cycles. Each CDR3 protein is one row after TCRdb ran MiXCR on the 5' RACE reads. The sample includes 1.4 million or so distinct CDR3 sequences, roughly 43% seen only once; the top ten take approximately 4.1%. J lost 4 bases, V lost 2 bases, and 7 bases had no gene match. This CDR3 has 16 amino acids. Germline CDR1 reads SEHNR; CDR2 reads FQNEAQ (reference sequence).

This receptor was taken from a woman aged 18-30 years in good health. This rearrangement joins TRBV7-9 to TRBJ2-1; 8 bases match TRBD2. The specimen sequenced was blood. CDR3 DNA sequence: TGTGCCAGCAGCTTATGGCGGGAGGTGTCTTACAATGAGCAGTTCTTC. It codes for CASSLWREVSYNEQFF. The entire variable domain, with the rest obtained from reference TRBV7-9 and TRBJ2-1, is as follows: DTGVSQNPRHKITKRGQNVTFRCDPISEHNRLYWYRQTLGQGPEFLTYFQNEAQLEKSRLLSDRFSAERPKGSFSTLEIQRTEQGDSAMYLCASSLWREVSYNEQFFGPGTRLTVL.